One and the same sample provided the 18 T cell receptor beta chains below, sequenced in a study of T cells in localized non-small cell lung cancer. Libraries were prepared by immunoSEQ multiplex PCR; TCRdb keeps only in-frame clonotypes and omits some of them. Of 45,000 to 60,000 clones in the sample, about 83% are singletons; the top ten hold just under 20%. The sample in question was peripheral blood, obtained before any cancer treatment. These receptors were obtained from a female donor older than 55 with stage II squamous cell lung carcinoma.

The rearrangement links TRBV6-5 to TRBJ2-5; a weak D match, TRBD1 (5 bases). The CDR3 is made up of 13 amino acids. Trimming pared 0 bases from V and 4 bases from J, leaving 6 bases between. Per germline, CDR1 MNHEY and CDR2 SVGAGI. The CDR3 DNA reads as TGTGCCAGCAGTTACTCGCAGGGAGAGACCCAGTACTTC. Residues: CASSYSQGETQYF.

The CDR3 sequence: CASSLRTSNYGYTF. CDR3 nucleotide sequence: TGTGCCAGTAGTCTACGGACATCAAACTATGGCTACACCTTC. The V gene is TRBV19, the J gene TRBJ1-2; a weak D match, TRBD1 (5 bases). Trimming took 5 bases from V and 2 from J, leaving 12 bases between them. Germline lookup yields CDR1 LNHDA and CDR2 SQIVND (reference sequence). This CDR3 has 14 residues. Full variable domain (remainder filled in from reference TRBV19 and TRBJ1-2): DGGITQSPKYLFRKEGQNVTLSCEQNLNHDAMYWYRQDPGQGLRLIYYSQIVNDFQKGDIAEGYSVSREKKESFPLTVTSAQKNPTAFYLCASSLRTSNYGYTFGSGTRLTVV.

This clone came up a few times. The chain is built from TRBV7-2 and TRBJ1-2; D gene uncertain. CDR1 is SGHTA and CDR2 is FQGNSA in the germline V gene. V lost 2 bases and J 2 bases, leaving 12 bases between the germline ends. This CDR3 is 15 amino acids long. The CDR3 sequence: CASSLFVSYNYGYTF. DNA of the CDR3: TGTGCCAGCAGCTTATTTGTCTCCTACAACTATGGCTACACCTTC.

The chain uses TRBV6-5 and TRBJ2-3; D gene ambiguous. Germline CDR1 reads MNHEY; CDR2 reads SVGAGI. V lost 9 bases and J 0 bases, leaving 4 bases between the germline ends. This CDR3 has 11 amino acids. CDR3 protein: CASTSTDTQYF. In nucleotides, the CDR3 is TGTGCCAGTACTAGCACAGATACGCAGTATTTT.

The chain recombines TRBV7-9 with TRBJ1-6; D call uncertain. V was trimmed by 1 base and J by 10 bases, leaving 8 bases between them. From germline, CDR1 is SEHNR and CDR2 FQNEAQ (reference sequence). The CDR3 covers 13 residues. This CDR3 reads CASSLEVDSPLHF. The DNA for the CDR3 is TGTGCCAGCAGCTTAGAGGTAGACTCACCCCTCCACTTT. The whole variable domain, filled in from reference TRBV7-9 and TRBJ1-6, reads DTGVSQNPRHKITKRGQNVTFRCDPISEHNRLYWYRQTLGQGPEFLTYFQNEAQLEKSRLLSDRFSAERPKGSFSTLEIQRTEQGDSAMYLCASSLEVDSPLHFGNGTRLTVT.

V and J are TRBV7-2 and TRBJ2-7; TRBD1 matches at 8 bases. Germline V gene lookup returns CDR1 SGHTA and CDR2 FQGNSA. The CDR3 totals 14 residues. V lost 5 bases and J lost 3; bases outside the gene matches: 6. The CDR3 loop is CASSTSGTGYEQYF. CDR3 coding DNA: TGTGCCAGCAGCACCTCCGGGACAGGCTACGAGCAGTACTTC.

This chain uses TRBV5-6 with TRBJ1-2, with D possibly being TRBD1 (6 bases). Germline CDR1 and CDR2: SGHDT and YYEEEE. V lost 4 bases to trimming and J lost 4 bases, with 14 bases between them. The CDR3 contains 14 residues. The CDR3 DNA reads TGTGCCAGCAGCACTCGGACAGCGCTCTATGGCTACACCTTC. This sequence encodes CASSTRTALYGYTF.

The chain joins TRBV29-1 to TRBJ1-1; tentatively, D is TRBD1 (5 bases). Germline V CDR1 and CDR2: SQVTM, ANQGSEA. Trimming took 7 bases from V and 2 from J, leaving 8 bases between them. The CDR3 is 11 amino acids. The chain's CDR3 is CSGRENTEAFF. CDR3 bases: TGCAGCGGCAGGGAAAACACTGAAGCTTTCTTT.

This rearrangement joins TRBV27 to TRBJ2-3, with D uncertain. V was shortened by 3 bases and J by 1 base, with 5 bases between the two germline ends. The germline V gene encodes CDR1 MNHEY and CDR2 SMNVEV (reference sequence). CDR3 length: 13 amino acids. The CDR3 nucleotides are TGTGCCAGCAGTTTCCAGGGCACAGATACGCAGTATTTT. Amino acid sequence: CASSFQGTDTQYF.

The chain joins TRBV9 to TRBJ2-3, with D perhaps matching TRBD2 (7 bases). Between the trimmed V and J ends, which lost 6 bases and 3 bases, there was a span of 14 bases. The germline gives CDR1 SGDLS, CDR2 YYNGEE. The CDR3 runs to 14 residues. CDR3 nucleotide sequence: TGTGCCAGCACTGGGGGGGCCGTAACAGATACGCAGTATTTT. Translated, it gives CASTGGAVTDTQYF.

The chain uses TRBV7-3 and TRBJ2-2, with D unclear. V was clipped by 4 bases and J by 5 bases, with 14 bases between them. Germline CDR1 is SGHTA and CDR2 is FQGTGA. The CDR3 has 15 amino acids. DNA of the CDR3: TGTGCCAGCAGCTCACAGCATAGGGCAACCGGGGAGCTGTTTTTT. Protein product: CASSSQHRATGELFF.

The chain combines TRBV4-3 with TRBJ1-2; 8 bases align to TRBD1. Germline V gives CDR1 LGHNA, CDR2 YSLEER. V lost 0 bases and J lost 4; bases outside the gene matches: 4. The CDR3 contains 15 residues. The chain's CDR3 is CASSQDSQGGYGYTF. In DNA, the CDR3 is TGCGCCAGCAGCCAAGATTCACAGGGGGGCTATGGCTACACCTTC.

The chain has TRBV7-2 and TRBJ1-1, with a weak D call TRBD1 (5 bases). Germline V gives CDR1 SGHTA, CDR2 FQGNSA. The CDR3 extends over 14 amino acids. V lost 3 bases and J 5 bases, leaving 13 bases between the germline ends. CDR3 nucleotide sequence: TGTGCCAGCAGCTTGGGGGGGTCGGGGACTGAAGCTTTCTTT. As protein: CASSLGGSGTEAFF.

V and J are TRBV20-1 and TRBJ2-3, with D perhaps matching TRBD1 or TRBD2 (5 bases each). V lost 1 base and J lost 12, with 8 bases in between. Germline assignment: CDR1 DFQATT and CDR2 SNEGSKA (reference sequence). The CDR3 length is 10 residues. This CDR3 reads CSARVGAQYF. For the CDR3, the DNA is TGCAGTGCTAGAGTCGGGGCTCAGTATTTT.

This clone was seen a single time. The chain joins TRBV19 to TRBJ1-6; 8 bases align to TRBD1. This CDR3 is 17 amino acids long. The germline V gene has CDR1 LNHDA and CDR2 SQIVND (reference sequence). J was trimmed by 8 bases and V by 2 bases; bases with no gene match: 11. The CDR3 sequence: CASSISGRGRLHSPLHF. The DNA of the CDR3 is TGTGCCAGTAGTATATCTGGCAGGGGGCGCTTGCATTCACCCCTCCACTTT.

CDR3: CASSLAGAVWGYTF. DNA for the CDR3: TGTGCCAGCAGCTTGGCAGGGGCGGTATGGGGCTACACCTTC. The chain employs TRBV5-6 and TRBJ1-2, with D maybe TRBD1 (6 bases). CDR3 length: 14 residues. The V gene lost 0 bases and the J gene lost 8 bases, with 14 bases spanning the gap. The germline gives CDR1 SGHDT, CDR2 YYEEEE.

This clone was detected only a few times. The chain has TRBV29-1 and TRBJ2-7; either TRBD1 or TRBD2 may supply D (5 bases each). Germline CDR1 is SQVTM and CDR2 is ANQGSEA. Trimming shortened V by 5 bases and J by 7 bases, and 12 bases separated the two germline ends. The CDR3 runs to 11 residues. The CDR3 spells CSVWGIREQYF. The CDR3 DNA reads as TGCAGCGTTTGGGGGATAAGGGAGCAGTACTTC.

CDR3 sequence reads: CASSRQGGAYEQYF. The CDR3 nucleotides read TGTGCCAGCAGTCGTCAGGGTGGGGCCTACGAGCAGTACTTC. This chain connects TRBV6-5 to TRBJ2-7; D may be TRBD1 (5 bases). The V end lost 5 bases, the J end lost 2 bases, and 13 bases lay between the germline ends. CDR1 MNHEY and CDR2 SVGAGI come from the germline V gene. The CDR3 runs 14 residues.